A selection of T cell receptor beta chains follows, all from one sample in a study of response to subunit inactivated influenza vaccine. Each CDR3 protein gets one entry after TCRdb re-called the RT-PCR reads with MiXCR. The table lists about 540,000 distinct CDR3 sequences, around a quarter of them singletons. The sample was also reused in another study, on T cells expressing NK-cell markers.

The sample was CD4+ T cells sorted from PBMCs, taken approximately 12 days after vaccination. The receptors were sampled from a man aged 50 to 60 who received an inactivated influenza vaccine. CDR3s include the opening cysteine and the closing phenylalanine or tryptophan. The order of the fields is J gene, D gene, clone size, V gene, CDR3 DNA, CDR3 protein. The D gene is left open where the match is weak. A clone size is listed for some rows: how often the clone was seen (once, few, many), or a class if it is expanded.

J gene: TRBJ2-6; D gene: TRBD1; clone size: .; V gene: TRBV5-1; CDR3 DNA: TGCGCCAGCAGCGTGGGACAGGGCATCTCTGGGGCCAACGTCCTGACTTTC; CDR3 protein: CASSVGQGISGANVLTF
J gene: TRBJ2-5; D gene: .; clone size: .; V gene: TRBV7-2; CDR3 DNA: TGTGCCAGCAGGTCAGGTAGTTTGTCGTTAGAGACCCAGTACTTC; CDR3 protein: CASRSGSLSLETQYF
J gene: TRBJ2-1; D gene: .; clone size: .; V gene: TRBV7-9; CDR3 DNA: TGTGCCAGCAGCACAAATTCAGCAGGCGGCGATGAGCAGTTCTTC; CDR3 protein: CASSTNSAGGDEQFF
J gene: TRBJ1-2; D gene: .; clone size: .; V gene: TRBV7-2; CDR3 DNA: TGTGCCAGCAGTACAGGGACTCTGAACTATGGCTACACCTTC; CDR3 protein: CASSTGTLNYGYTF
J gene: TRBJ2-1; D gene: .; clone size: many; V gene: TRBV12-3/TRBV12-4; CDR3 DNA: TGTGCCAGCACACCGCGGCAGGGCCCCTACAATGAGCAGTTCTTC; CDR3 protein: CASTPRQGPYNEQFF
J gene: TRBJ2-5; D gene: TRBD1; clone size: many; V gene: TRBV20-1; CDR3 DNA: TGCAGTGCTAGAGGGAACAGGGGGGAGACCCAGTACTTC; CDR3 protein: CSARGNRGETQYF
J gene: TRBJ1-2; D gene: TRBD1; clone size: few; V gene: TRBV6-1; CDR3 DNA: TGTGCCACGACGGGGGACAGGGGGATCGGCTACACCTTC; CDR3 protein: CATTGDRGIGYTF
J gene: TRBJ2-3; D gene: .; clone size: .; V gene: TRBV29-1; CDR3 DNA: TGCAGCGTTGAAGATCCCCGCGGCCAAATCCCTAGCACAGATACGCAGTATTTT; CDR3 protein: CSVEDPRGQIPSTDTQYF
J gene: TRBJ1-6; D gene: TRBD1; clone size: .; V gene: TRBV7-9; CDR3 DNA: TGTGCCAGCAGACACGGACAGGGGTGGGGTTCACCCCTCCACTTT; CDR3 protein: CASRHGQGWGSPLHF
J gene: TRBJ2-2; D gene: .; clone size: few; V gene: TRBV5-1; CDR3 DNA: TGCGCCAGCAGCTTGAGCCGCATGAACACCGGGGAGCTGTTTTTT; CDR3 protein: CASSLSRMNTGELFF
J gene: TRBJ2-6; D gene: TRBD2; clone size: .; V gene: TRBV10-1; CDR3 DNA: TGCGCCAGCAGTGACGAGCGGGGGGGCCTTAGGGCCAACGTCCTGACTTTC; CDR3 protein: CASSDERGGLRANVLTF
J gene: TRBJ2-5; D gene: TRBD1; clone size: .; V gene: TRBV29-1; CDR3 DNA: TGCAGCGCCAACAGGGGACAAGAGACCCAGTACTTC; CDR3 protein: CSANRGQETQYF
J gene: TRBJ2-7; D gene: .; clone size: .; V gene: TRBV20-1; CDR3 DNA: TGCAGTGCCGCCCGGGACGGCAACTACGAGCAGTACTTC; CDR3 protein: CSAARDGNYEQYF
J gene: TRBJ2-3; D gene: TRBD2; clone size: few; V gene: TRBV10-3; CDR3 DNA: TGTGCCATCAGTAGTAGCGGGGGAGCGGATACGCAGTATTTT; CDR3 protein: CAISSSGGADTQYF
J gene: TRBJ1-1; D gene: .; clone size: few; V gene: TRBV29-1; CDR3 DNA: TGCAGCGTTGAAGACAGGGTGGACACTGAAGCTTTCTTT; CDR3 protein: CSVEDRVDTEAFF
J gene: TRBJ2-1; D gene: TRBD2; clone size: .; V gene: TRBV20-1; CDR3 DNA: TGCAGTGCTGGGACTAGCGGGCAGCATGGGGAGCAGTTCTTC; CDR3 protein: CSAGTSGQHGEQFF
J gene: TRBJ2-3; D gene: .; clone size: .; V gene: TRBV6-5; CDR3 DNA: TGTGCCAGCAGTTACGGACGGCCAAGCACAGATACGCAGTATTTT; CDR3 protein: CASSYGRPSTDTQYF
J gene: TRBJ1-1; D gene: TRBD1; clone size: .; V gene: TRBV7-9; CDR3 DNA: TGTGCCAGCAGTTCGGCATACGCCGGGACAGGGCGAGCTTTCTTT; CDR3 protein: CASSSAYAGTGRAFF
J gene: TRBJ1-6; D gene: .; clone size: few; V gene: TRBV10-3; CDR3 DNA: TGTGCCACCACACAGGGTGTGGCGAAAGAATCACCCCTCCACTTT; CDR3 protein: CATTQGVAKESPLHF
J gene: TRBJ2-7; D gene: .; clone size: .; V gene: TRBV12-3/TRBV12-4; CDR3 DNA: TGTGCCAGCAGTTTATCGTGGGAGGGGGCCTACGAGCAGTACTTC; CDR3 protein: CASSLSWEGAYEQYF
J gene: TRBJ2-5; D gene: .; clone size: .; V gene: TRBV6-2/TRBV6-3; CDR3 DNA: TGTGCCAGCACCCACCCCGCGGGCGAGACCCAGTACTTC; CDR3 protein: CASTHPAGETQYF
J gene: TRBJ2-7; D gene: .; clone size: .; V gene: TRBV6-5; CDR3 DNA: TGTGCCAGCAGTTACTCACAGGAAGGGGAGCAGTACTTC; CDR3 protein: CASSYSQEGEQYF
J gene: TRBJ2-7; D gene: .; clone size: few; V gene: TRBV20-1; CDR3 DNA: TGCAGTGCACAGGGTCTAGCGGAGCCCTACGAGCAGTACTTC; CDR3 protein: CSAQGLAEPYEQYF
J gene: TRBJ2-7; D gene: .; clone size: .; V gene: TRBV5-5; CDR3 DNA: TGTGCCAGCAGCTTGGCCTTTCCGGGCAGCTCCTACGAGCAGTACTTC; CDR3 protein: CASSLAFPGSSYEQYF
J gene: TRBJ2-7; D gene: .; clone size: .; V gene: TRBV28; CDR3 DNA: TGTGCCAGCAGTTTATGGTCAGGGACCTACTCCTACGAGCAGTACTTC; CDR3 protein: CASSLWSGTYSYEQYF
J gene: TRBJ1-2; D gene: .; clone size: few; V gene: TRBV4-3; CDR3 DNA: TGCGCCAGCAGCCAAGATTTGGGTAGGGTGGGTGGCTACACCTTC; CDR3 protein: CASSQDLGRVGGYTF
J gene: TRBJ2-3; D gene: .; clone size: once; V gene: TRBV28; CDR3 DNA: TGTGCCAGCATAGCCGGAGGGACAGATACGCAGTATTTT; CDR3 protein: CASIAGGTDTQYF